These 23 T cell receptor beta chains were all obtained from the same sample, sequenced in a study of blood T cells in healthy people across ages (dated by TCRdb to the mid-2010s). Library creation used 5' RACE. TCRdb records Illumina HiSeq 2500 as the sequencer. A second PCR of about 7 to 12 cycles was performed with a sample-barcoded 5' primer and a J-beta primer mix. The public reads were reanalyzed by TCRdb: fastp trimming at Q25, MiXCR alignment, in-frame beta chains only. Here each entry gathers all rows of one CDR3 protein and keeps the most common genes and DNA. The sample has hundreds of thousands of distinct CDR3 sequences on record, approximately 35% of them singletons. The ten largest clonotypes hold 10% to 15% of the sample. Material: blood. The receptors derive from a young man in good health.

V and J are TRBV7-2 and TRBJ2-3, with D perhaps TRBD2 (5 bases). The length of the CDR3 is 14 residues. Germline V gene data show CDR1 as SGHTA and CDR2 as FQGNSA. Trimming pared 10 bases from V and 4 bases from J, leaving 18 bases between. The CDR3 sequence is CATSYGLRPDTQYF. The CDR3 bases are TGTGCCACCTCATACGGACTTCGCCCAGATACGCAGTATTTT.

This clonotype has a handful of counts. This chain uses TRBV20-1 with TRBJ1-2; D gene unclear. Deletions cut 7 bases from V and 4 bases from J, with 7 bases between. Germline CDR1 reads DFQATT; CDR2 reads SNEGSKA (reference sequence). This CDR3 spans 10 amino acids. Here the CDR3 reads CSVPLYGYTF. The CDR3 DNA reads as TGCAGTGTCCCACTCTATGGCTACACCTTC.

On this clonotype itself: A read error is possible here, since a much larger clone lies one base away. The chain combines TRBV12-3 or TRBV12-4 with TRBJ2-1; 8 nucleotides line up with TRBD1. This CDR3 is built from 13 residues. After removal of 3 bases from V and 9 bases from J, the junction contained 4 bases not matched to a gene. Written as DNA, the CDR3 is TGTGCCAGCAGTTTGGGACAGGAAGGTGAGCAGTTCTTC. Its protein product is CASSLGQEGEQFF.

The chain combines TRBV5-1 with TRBJ1-1; 9 bases are shared with TRBD1. The CDR3 length is 15 residues. Germline V CDR1 and CDR2: SGHRS, YFSETQ. J was trimmed by 5 bases and V by 4 bases; bases with no gene match: 9. In DNA form, the CDR3 reads TGCGCCAGCAGCCCCGTGACAGGGGGGAGGACTGAAGCTTTCTTT. It encodes CASSPVTGGRTEAFF. The full variable domain, its missing parts supplied by reference TRBV5-1 and TRBJ1-1, is KAGVTQTPRYLIKTRGQQVTLSCSPISGHRSVSWYQQTPGQGLQFLFEYFSETQRNKGNFPGRFSGRQFSNSRSEMNVSTLELGDSALYLCASSPVTGGRTEAFFGQGTRLTVV.

Many counts were recorded for this clonotype. This sequence joins TRBV4-1 and TRBJ2-3; TRBD2 matches at 9 bases. Losses at the gene ends were 3 bases for V and 7 bases for J; bases not matched to a gene: 14. The CDR3 consists of 17 residues. The germline CDR1 and CDR2 sequences are MGHRA and YSYEKL. The DNA for the CDR3 is TGCGCCAGCAGCCACCCAGGGGCGGGGGGGACTCTATATACGCAGTATTTT. It yields the protein CASSHPGAGGTLYTQYF.

This clonotype was observed many times. The chain uses TRBV20-1 and TRBJ1-6, with D perhaps TRBD1 (5 bases). The V end was cut by 2 bases, the J end by 10 bases, with 18 bases between. The CDR3 is made up of 15 amino acids. The germline V gene has CDR1 DFQATT and CDR2 SNEGSKA (reference sequence). The CDR3 loop is CSARTIHSGPSPLHF. In nucleotides, the CDR3 is TGCAGTGCTAGAACGATCCACTCAGGGCCCTCACCCCTCCACTTT.

The V call is TRBV5-5, the J call TRBJ1-1; tentative D call: TRBD1 (5 bases). The CDR3 has 14 amino acids. Per the germline V gene, CDR1 is SGHKS and CDR2 is YYEKEE (reference sequence). Between the trimmed V and J ends, which lost 1 base and 5 bases, there was a span of 12 bases. CDR3 protein: CASSLWAGKTEAFF. The CDR3 bases are TGTGCCAGCAGCTTGTGGGCAGGGAAAACTGAAGCTTTCTTT. The complete variable domain, with remaining parts taken from reference TRBV5-5 and TRBJ1-1, reads DAGVTQSPTHLIKTRGQQVTLRCSPISGHKSVSWYQQVLGQGPQFIFQYYEKEERGRGNFPDRFSARQFPNYSSELNVNALLLGDSALYLCASSLWAGKTEAFFGQGTRLTVV.

Here the CDR3 DNA reads TGTGCCAGCAGTTACTCGACAGGGGGTTACAATGAGCAGTACTTC. Amino acid sequence: CASSYSTGGYNEQYF. The chain links TRBV6-5 to TRBJ2-7; 9 bases map to TRBD1. Trimming removed 0 bases from V and 7 bases from J; junction bases left unmatched: 7. The CDR3 is 15 amino acids. Germline CDR1 reads MNHEY; CDR2 reads SVGAGI.

The chain combines TRBV4-3 with TRBJ2-7, with D hard to call. This CDR3 contains 15 residues. Trimming took 5 bases from V and 2 from J, leaving 16 bases between them. Germline CDR1 is LGHNA and CDR2 is YSLEER. The CDR3 region has the DNA TGCGCCAGCAGCATACGGGCCTCTGGGCCCTACGAGCAGTACTTC. It translates to CASSIRASGPYEQYF.

Only a few counts were recorded for this clonotype. The chain joins TRBV4-1 to TRBJ2-6; 7 nucleotides match TRBD1. The V segment lost 1 base and the J segment 0 bases; nucleotides outside the gene matches: 9. Per the germline V gene, CDR1 is MGHRA and CDR2 is YSYEKL. The length of the CDR3 is 19 residues. The CDR3 loop is CASSQAVGTASSGANVLTF. The CDR3 coding sequence is TGCGCCAGCAGCCAAGCTGTCGGGACAGCTAGCTCTGGGGCCAACGTCCTGACTTTC.

CDR3 residues: CSARPGGFSEAFF. The CDR3, as DNA: TGCAGTGCTAGACCCGGGGGCTTCTCTGAAGCTTTCTTT. The chain employs TRBV20-1 and TRBJ1-1; D may be TRBD1 (6 bases). This CDR3 is 13 amino acids long. The V end lost 2 bases, the J end lost 6 bases, and 13 bases lay between the germline ends. Germline V gene data show CDR1 as DFQATT and CDR2 as SNEGSKA (reference sequence).

The chain combines TRBV6-6 with TRBJ1-1; tentatively, D is TRBD1 (5 bases). The CDR3 contains 17 residues. V lost 0 bases and J 3 bases, leaving 17 bases between the germline ends. CDR1 MNHNY and CDR2 SVGAGI come from the germline V gene (reference sequence). The CDR3 protein is CASSYSMQGPRDTEAFF. The CDR3 nucleotides are TGTGCCAGCAGTTACTCGATGCAGGGCCCTAGGGACACTGAAGCTTTCTTT.

The chain employs TRBV20-1 and TRBJ1-1; tentative D call: TRBD1 (5 bases). CDR1 and CDR2 (germline): DFQATT, SNEGSKA (reference sequence). The CDR3 length is 15 residues. Between the trimmed V and J ends, which lost 0 bases and 4 bases, there was a span of 15 bases. The CDR3 DNA follows: TGCAGTGCTAGAGATTGGGGGTCCGGAGGCACTGAAGCTTTCTTT. Encoded protein: CSARDWGSGGTEAFF.

This clonotype was detected only a few times. The chain carries TRBV12-3 or TRBV12-4 and TRBJ2-1; weak D call: TRBD2 (7 bases). Trimming stripped 2 bases from V and 5 bases from J, with 10 bases between. The CDR3 runs 14 residues. The CDR3 DNA reads TGTGCCAGCAGTTTATCCGGGGGGCACAATGAGCAGTTCTTC. Protein: CASSLSGGHNEQFF.

This clonotype was detected many times. The CDR3 nucleotides are TGCAGTGCTAGAGAGTACAGGAGCAATCAGCCCCAGCATTTT. It codes for CSAREYRSNQPQHF. The chain recombines TRBV20-1 with TRBJ1-5, with a weak D call TRBD1 (5 bases). CDR1 DFQATT and CDR2 SNEGSKA come from the germline V gene (reference sequence). V shed 0 bases and J shed 1 base, with 7 bases lying between them. This CDR3 is 14 amino acids long.

This clonotype was recorded many times. The chain joins TRBV4-3 to TRBJ2-1; possibly TRBD2 for D (5 bases). CDR1 LGHNA and CDR2 YSLEER come from the germline V gene. V gave up 0 bases and J gave up 7 bases, with 10 bases separating them. The length of the CDR3 is 14 residues. The CDR3 protein is CASSQDRTGNEQFF. CDR3 nucleotides: TGCGCCAGCAGCCAAGATAGAACGGGGAATGAGCAGTTCTTC.

The V gene is TRBV12-3 or TRBV12-4, the J gene TRBJ1-2; 11 bases agree with TRBD1. The CDR3 is made up of 17 amino acids. Trimming cost V 8 bases and J 3 bases; bases outside gene matches: 14. CDR3 DNA sequence: TGTGCCAGCTCTAGGACAGGGGGCGCGGAAAATGACTATGGCTACACCTTC. It translates to CASSRTGGAENDYGYTF.

This chain links TRBV5-1 with TRBJ2-5; 7 nucleotides align to TRBD2. Trimming removed 0 bases from V and 2 bases from J; junction bases left unmatched: 10. Per the germline V gene, CDR1 is SGHRS and CDR2 is YFSETQ. The CDR3 consists of 17 residues. CDR3 loop: CASSLDPQRGLQETQYF. The CDR3 DNA sequence: TGCGCCAGCAGCTTGGATCCCCAGCGGGGCTTACAAGAGACCCAGTACTTC.

This clonotype was observed a few times. The V gene is TRBV20-1, the J gene TRBJ1-2; possible D gene TRBD1, 5 bases. The V end lost 1 base, the J end lost 5 bases, and 11 bases lay between the germline ends. CDR1 is DFQATT and CDR2 is SNEGSKA in the germline V gene (reference sequence). The CDR3 is 13 residues long. The DNA for the CDR3 is TGCAGTGCTAGAGGGGGGGATCGGTATGGCTACACCTTC. It specifies CSARGGDRYGYTF.

The chain recombines TRBV29-1 with TRBJ1-5, with TRBD1 identical over 8 bases. Germline-derived CDR1 and CDR2 are SQVTM and ANQGSEA. The CDR3 has 13 amino acids. The J segment lost 7 bases and the V segment lost 6 bases, leaving 8 bases of the junction unmatched. The DNA for the CDR3 is TGCAGCGTCGTACCAGGGACAGGACAGCCCCAGCATTTT. Amino acids: CSVVPGTGQPQHF.

This clonotype was recorded at least ten times. The gene calls are TRBV12-3 or TRBV12-4 and TRBJ2-3; a weak D match, TRBD2 (5 bases). CDR3 length: 16 residues. Trimming took 5 bases from V and 2 from J, leaving 17 bases between them. DNA of the CDR3: TGTGCCAGCAGTCCACTAGGCTTAGATTCCACAGATACGCAGTATTTT. This encodes CASSPLGLDSTDTQYF.

As concerns this clonotype: A junction end diverges from the germline sequence, so it may reflect a read error. This sequence joins TRBV7-9 and TRBJ1-5; D is ambiguous. There are 13 residues in the CDR3. The germline gives CDR1 SEHNR, CDR2 FQNEAQ (reference sequence). This CDR3 reads CAGSLAGVQPQHF. CDR3 coding DNA: TGTGCCGGCAGCTTAGCGGGAGTTCAGCCCCAGCATTTT.

This clonotype has a count of ten or more. The chain uses TRBV29-1 and TRBJ1-1, with a tentative D call TRBD1 (5 bases). The germline gives CDR1 SQVTM, CDR2 ANQGSEA. This CDR3 has 14 residues. V was cut by 7 bases and J by 4 bases, with 19 bases left in between. CDR3 sequence: CSAARTPGGTEAFF. The DNA of the CDR3 is TGCAGCGCGGCCCGGACCCCGGGGGGCACTGAAGCTTTCTTT.